The sequence of this T cell receptor beta chain was determined in a study of blood T cell repertoires in COVID-19. For the study at large: Nucleic acid was either cDNA or gDNA, and it came from T cells, B-cell-depleted T cells, or PBMCs.

V lost 1 base and J lost 15, with 19 bases in between. The CDR3 totals 13 residues. Germline V CDR1 and CDR2: GTSNPN, SVGIG (reference sequence). Original processing notes: Amplifying reference gene primers gave estimates of nucleated cell counts. Sequenced by immunoSEQ multiplex PCR; TCRdb stores in-frame clones only, minus some. Clonal size and the V and J genes are those of that table, whereas D and trimming came from the DNA. The data show more than 250,000 clones, 65% to 90% seen once. This TCR derives from a man between 50 and 59 years old with active or convalescent COVID-19. Sequenced sample: peripheral blood. This chain links TRBV30 with TRBJ1-5; a possible D gene is TRBD1 (6 bases). For the CDR3, the DNA is TGTGCCTGGAGTGCAACCCCCGAGCGGGGGCTGCATTTT. It is translated as CAWSATPERGLHF.